This TCR beta chain was sequenced during a study of monozygotic twins with inflammatory bowel disease. Overall study results and limits: People with IBD had fewer clonotypes in common with others than healthy twins did, especially with disease activity.

TCRdb derives one entry per CDR3 protein from the 5' RACE reads, leaving out DNA. The table gives approximately 400,000 distinct CDR3 sequences; the top ten clones make up about 2.2% of it. Concerning this clonotype itself: Its antigen is unknown.

Germline V gene lookup returns CDR1 SGHTA and CDR2 FQGTGA. This CDR3 region has 14 residues. The receptor was isolated from a human donor with ulcerative colitis or Crohn's disease, or a healthy co-twin of an affected twin (not recorded which). The chain joins TRBV7-3 to TRBJ2-2; the D call from TCRdb, TRBD1, cannot be confirmed without DNA. Material: blood. The CDR3: CASSPRGGTGELFF.